A single sample is the source of the 25 T cell receptor beta chains below, sequenced in a study of blood T cell repertoires in COVID-19. Only in-frame clones appear in the TCRdb table, and some are missing; sequencing was by immunoSEQ multiplex PCR. Of about 99,000 clones listed, around 88% are singletons. The sample comprised peripheral blood. The receptors were sampled from a man in his fifties with COVID-19, enrolled during active disease.

This clone was counted between two and nine times. The chain couples TRBV16 to TRBJ2-6; no clear D gene. Trimming left V 1 base short and J 0 bases short, with 7 bases between. Per germline, CDR1 KGHSY and CDR2 FQNENV. CDR3 size: 16 residues. In DNA form, the CDR3 reads TGTGCCAGCAGCCAATTTTCTAGCTCTGGGGCCAACGTCCTGACTTTC. Protein sequence: CASSQFSSSGANVLTF.

V and J are TRBV6-1 and TRBJ1-5; 7 nucleotides agree with TRBD1. CDR3 size: 14 residues. V lost 2 bases, J lost 6 bases, and 4 bases stayed unmatched. Germline assignment: CDR1 MNHNS and CDR2 SASEGT. CDR3 in amino acids: CASSEQGGPQPQHF. The CDR3 DNA sequence: TGTGCCAGCAGTGAACAGGGGGGCCCTCAGCCCCAGCATTTT.

The chain recombines TRBV7-3 with TRBJ2-7, with TRBD1 matching over 7 bases. The ends lost 5 bases at V and 1 base at J; junction bases unmatched: 5. The CDR3 is made up of 14 amino acids. CDR1 is SGHTA and CDR2 is FQGTGA in the germline V gene. The CDR3 is CASSPRQGSYEQYF. In DNA form, the CDR3 reads TGTGCCAGCAGCCCCAGACAGGGTTCCTACGAGCAGTACTTC.

This chain uses TRBV23-1 with TRBJ2-2, with a weak D call TRBD1 (5 bases). TRBV23-1 is noted as an ORF with a role that remains uncertain. The CDR3 spans 17 residues. Trimming cost V 4 bases and J 2 bases, with 17 bases left between them. In DNA, the CDR3 is TGCGCCAGCAGTCCCCCACCTTGGCAGGGCAACACCGGGGAGCTGTTTTTT. Protein product: CASSPPPWQGNTGELFF.

V gene TRBV10-3 combines with J gene TRBJ1-2; perhaps TRBD1 as D (6 bases). This CDR3 contains 15 residues. Germline values: CDR1 ENHRY, CDR2 SYGVKD. Deletions cut 7 bases from V and 3 bases from J, with 18 bases between. CDR3: CAITTSEGHDYGYTF. CDR3 in DNA: TGTGCCATCACTACCAGCGAGGGACATGACTATGGCTACACCTTC.

This sequence joins TRBV4-1 and TRBJ1-4; D gene ambiguous. Germline V lookup: CDR1 MGHRA, CDR2 YSYEKL. This CDR3 is 16 amino acids long. V was clipped by 4 bases and J by 4 bases, with 16 bases between them. The DNA for the CDR3 is TGCGCCAGCAGCCGGCAGGCCCTTGCGGGTAATGAAAAACTGTTTTTT. Protein: CASSRQALAGNEKLFF.

V usage is TRBV30 and J usage is TRBJ2-2, with TRBD2 matching over 7 bases. This CDR3 has 14 amino acids. V lost 0 bases, J lost 7 bases, and 5 bases stayed unmatched. Germline CDR1 is GTSNPN and CDR2 is SVGIG (reference sequence). The CDR3 sequence: CAWSVLAGDGELFF. CDR3 in DNA: TGTGCCTGGAGTGTACTGGCGGGGGACGGGGAGCTGTTTTTT.

The J gene is TRBJ1-4, the V gene TRBV3-1 (or the pseudogene TRBV3-2); D may be TRBD1 (5 bases). V was pared by 4 bases and J by 12 bases, with 24 bases between. Germline assignment: CDR1 LGHDT and CDR2 YNNKEL (reference sequence). The CDR3 is 16 amino acids. CDR3 DNA: TGTGCCAGCAGCCCAGATTTTTCCGGGGGTGGTGGGGAACTGTTTTTT. Encoded protein: CASSPDFSGGGGELFF.

This clone was counted once. The chain has TRBV28 and TRBJ1-2; D is perhaps TRBD1 (5 bases). The V end lost 6 bases, the J end lost 4 bases, and 12 bases lay between the germline ends. Per germline, CDR1 MDHEN and CDR2 SYDVKM. The CDR3 sequence is 13 residues long. CDR3 sequence (DNA): TGTGCCAGCAGGGGGGGAGGCGGCTATGGCTACACCTTC. It is translated as CASRGGGGYGYTF.

Turning to this clone: Other DNA sequences in this specimen translate into the identical CDR3. The chain joins TRBV5-1 to TRBJ1-5; D may be TRBD1 (5 bases). Germline V gives CDR1 SGHRS, CDR2 YFSETQ. The V gene lost 0 bases and the J gene lost 7 bases, with 8 bases spanning the gap. The CDR3 has 13 residues. The CDR3 region is CASSLEGSQPQHF. Here the CDR3 DNA reads TGCGCCAGCAGCTTGGAGGGGTCCCAGCCCCAGCATTTT.

The J gene is TRBJ1-4, the V gene TRBV14; D call uncertain. Trimming shortened V by 2 bases and J by 10 bases, and 14 bases separated the two germline ends. The germline V gene encodes CDR1 SGHDN and CDR2 FVKESK. CDR3 length: 14 amino acids. DNA for the CDR3: TGTGCCAGCAGCCAAAGGGAGGTTCGGGCAAAACTGTTTTTT. As protein: CASSQREVRAKLFF.

The V call is TRBV18, the J call TRBJ1-1, with D tentatively TRBD1 (6 bases). This CDR3 contains 16 residues. Looked up from germline, CDR1 is KGHSH and CDR2 is LQKENI. V was shortened by 6 bases and J by 6 bases, with 23 bases between the two germline ends. CDR3 region: CASSLGRGAGLAEAFF. In DNA form, the CDR3 reads TGTGCCAGCTCCCTCGGCAGGGGCGCAGGGCTGGCTGAAGCTTTCTTT.

V usage is TRBV7-9 and J usage is TRBJ2-3; TRBD2 matches 9 bases. The CDR3 runs 16 residues. Germline CDR1 SEHNR, CDR2 FQNEAQ (reference sequence). The J segment lost 0 bases and the V segment lost 5 bases, leaving 6 bases of the junction unmatched. The CDR3 is CASSPILAGSTDTQYF. The CDR3 DNA sequence: TGTGCCAGCAGCCCCATTCTAGCGGGGAGCACAGATACGCAGTATTTT.

The genes are TRBV24-1 and TRBJ2-1; tentative D call: TRBD2 (5 bases). The CDR3 totals 15 residues. Trimming took 1 base from V and 4 from J, leaving 10 bases between them. Per the germline V gene, CDR1 is KGHDR and CDR2 is SFDVKD. In DNA form, the CDR3 reads TGTGCCACCAGTGATTTCCCGGGGTTGTACAATGAGCAGTTCTTC. Residues: CATSDFPGLYNEQFF.

The chain employs TRBV4-1 and TRBJ1-4, with a weak D call TRBD1 (5 bases). The CDR3 runs 15 residues. V lost 3 bases, J lost 0 bases, and 8 bases lay in between. CDR1 and CDR2 (germline): MGHRA, YSYEKL. Written as DNA, the CDR3 is TGCGCCAGCAGCCAGGGGGGTACAACTAATGAAAAACTGTTTTTT. It is translated as CASSQGGTTNEKLFF.

V gene TRBV19 combines with J gene TRBJ1-3; D remains unclear. The CDR3 consists of 12 residues. Germline values: CDR1 LNHDA, CDR2 SQIVND (reference sequence). V was pared by 7 bases and J by 0 bases, with 4 bases between. CDR3 nucleotides: TGTGCCAGTACCTTCTCTGGAAACACCATATATTTT. Amino acids: CASTFSGNTIYF. The full variable domain, rest sourced from reference TRBV19 and TRBJ1-3, is DGGITQSPKYLFRKEGQNVTLSCEQNLNHDAMYWYRQDPGQGLRLIYYSQIVNDFQKGDIAEGYSVSREKKESFPLTVTSAQKNPTAFYLCASTFSGNTIYFGEGSWLTVV.

The gene calls are TRBV6-1 and TRBJ1-2, with D possibly TRBD1 on 5 matching bases. Germline V CDR1 and CDR2: MNHNS, SASEGT. Trimming pared 0 bases from V and 5 bases from J, leaving 10 bases between. The CDR3 contains 14 residues. For the CDR3, the DNA is TGTGCCAGCAGTGAAGCTGAGGGGAGGTATGGCTACACCTTC. Protein: CASSEAEGRYGYTF.

The V call is TRBV5-1, the J call TRBJ2-5; weak D call: TRBD2 (7 bases). The CDR3 has 16 residues. The V and J ends lost 4 bases and 1 base respectively, with 17 bases between them. CDR1 is SGHRS and CDR2 is YFSETQ in the germline V gene. The CDR3 is CASSRSGAGAQETQYF. For the CDR3, the DNA is TGCGCCAGCAGCCGCTCAGGGGCGGGGGCCCAAGAGACCCAGTACTTC.

The chain uses TRBV6-5 and TRBJ2-7, with 10 positions matching TRBD1. Germline lookup yields CDR1 MNHEY and CDR2 SVGAGI. V lost 10 bases to trimming and J lost 3 bases; unmatched junction nucleotides: 6. There are 13 residues in the CDR3. Written as DNA, the CDR3 is TGTGCCACCAGACAGGGGGCAGACTACGAGCAGTACTTC. This gives the protein CATRQGADYEQYF.

J is TRBJ1-4 and V is TRBV2; 8 positions match TRBD1. The V segment lost 1 base and the J segment 4 bases; nucleotides outside the gene matches: 5. CDR3 length: 16 amino acids. The germline V gene has CDR1 SNHLY and CDR2 FYNNEI. CDR3: CASSEETGAVNEKLFF. CDR3 nucleotide sequence: TGTGCCAGCAGTGAAGAGACAGGGGCCGTTAATGAAAAACTGTTTTTT. The full variable domain, rest sourced from reference TRBV2 and TRBJ1-4, is EPEVTQTPSHQVTQMGQEVILRCVPISNHLYFYWYRQILGQKVEFLVSFYNNEISEKSEIFDDQFSVERPDGSNFTLKIRSTKLEDSAMYFCASSEETGAVNEKLFFGSGTQLSVL.

This clone appeared a single time. The V gene is TRBV5-1, the J gene TRBJ1-2; TRBD1 is a possible D gene (6 bases). Looked up from germline, CDR1 is SGHRS and CDR2 is YFSETQ. CDR3 length: 13 amino acids. The ends were cut back, 4 bases at V and 2 bases at J, with 9 bases in the middle. The CDR3 DNA reads TGCGCCAGCAGCCACAGGGAGAACTATGGCTACACCTTC. Translated: CASSHRENYGYTF.

J is TRBJ2-1 and V is TRBV5-1; 15 bases align to TRBD2. With 4 bases clipped from V and 7 bases from J, the junction kept 9 bases outside the gene matches. The germline V gene encodes CDR1 SGHRS and CDR2 YFSETQ. The CDR3 contains 17 residues. CDR3 DNA: TGCGCCAGCAGCCCAGGACTAGCGGGGGGGTACAGGAATGAGCAGTTCTTC. Its protein is CASSPGLAGGYRNEQFF.

This chain links TRBV7-2 with TRBJ2-7, with D possibly matching TRBD2 (7 bases). The CDR3 covers 16 residues. V was cut by 8 bases and J by 4 bases, with 24 bases left in between. CDR1 and CDR2 from the germline V gene are SGHTA and FQGNSA. The CDR3 nucleotides read TGTGCCAGCTCCGCGGGTGGACGGGGGGCTACTTACGAGCAGTACTTC. Its translation is CASSAGGRGATYEQYF. Using reference TRBV7-2 and TRBJ2-7 for the parts outside the CDR3, the full variable domain is GAGVSQSPSNKVTEKGKDVELRCDPISGHTALYWYRQSLGQGLEFLIYFQGNSAPDKSGLPSDRFSAERTGGSVSTLTIQRTQQEDSAVYLCASSAGGRGATYEQYFGPGTRLTVT.

The chain has TRBV6-1 and TRBJ2-7, with 7 positions matching TRBD1. V was pared by 2 bases and J by 2 bases, with 6 bases of the junction left unmatched. Per the germline V gene, CDR1 is MNHNS and CDR2 is SASEGT. The CDR3 is made up of 15 amino acids. CDR3 DNA sequence: TGTGCCAGCAGTGAACCCGGGACAGCAACCTACGAGCAGTACTTC. As protein: CASSEPGTATYEQYF.

The chain joins TRBV7-9 to TRBJ1-4; the D is unclear. There are 14 residues in the CDR3. Germline CDR1 and CDR2: SEHNR and FQNEAQ (reference sequence). V was cut by 5 bases and J by 3 bases, with 10 bases left in between. Here the CDR3 DNA reads TGTGCCAGCAGCCCCAGCGTAGCTAATGAAAAACTGTTTTTT. This codes for CASSPSVANEKLFF.